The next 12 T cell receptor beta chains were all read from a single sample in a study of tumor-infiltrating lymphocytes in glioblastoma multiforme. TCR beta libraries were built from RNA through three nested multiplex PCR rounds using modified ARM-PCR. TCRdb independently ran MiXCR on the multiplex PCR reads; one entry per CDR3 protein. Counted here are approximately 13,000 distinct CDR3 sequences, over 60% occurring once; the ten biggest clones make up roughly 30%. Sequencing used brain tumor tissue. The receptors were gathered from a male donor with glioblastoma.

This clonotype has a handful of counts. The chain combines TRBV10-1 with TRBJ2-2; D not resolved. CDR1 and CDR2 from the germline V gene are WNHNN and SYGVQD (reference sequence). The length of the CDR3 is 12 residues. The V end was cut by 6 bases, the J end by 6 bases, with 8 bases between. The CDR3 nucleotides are TGCGCCAGCAGCGCTCTCGCCGGGGAGCTGTTTTTT. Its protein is CASSALAGELFF.

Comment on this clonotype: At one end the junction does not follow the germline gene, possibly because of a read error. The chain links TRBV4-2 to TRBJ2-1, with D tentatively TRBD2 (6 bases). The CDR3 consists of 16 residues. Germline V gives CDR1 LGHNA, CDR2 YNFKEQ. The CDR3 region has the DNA TGTGCCAGCAGCCAAGAAGGAGGGAGCTCCTACAATGAGCGGTTCTTC. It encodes CASSQEGGSSYNERFF.

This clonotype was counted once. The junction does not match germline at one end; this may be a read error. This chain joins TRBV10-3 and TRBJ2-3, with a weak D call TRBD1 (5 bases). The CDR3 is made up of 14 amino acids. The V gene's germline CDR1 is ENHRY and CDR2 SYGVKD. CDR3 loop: CGISVGKYTGTQYF. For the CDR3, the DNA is TGTGGCATCAGTGTAGGCAAATACACAGGTACGCAGTATTTT.

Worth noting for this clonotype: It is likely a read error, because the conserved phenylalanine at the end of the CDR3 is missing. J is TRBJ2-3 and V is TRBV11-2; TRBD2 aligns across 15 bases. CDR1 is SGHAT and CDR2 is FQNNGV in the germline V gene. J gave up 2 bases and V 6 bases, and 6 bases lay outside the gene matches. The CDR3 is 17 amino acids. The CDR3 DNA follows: TGTGCCAGCAGTTGGACTAGCGGGAGGGCTAACACAGATACGCAGTATCTT. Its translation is CASSWTSGRANTDTQYL.

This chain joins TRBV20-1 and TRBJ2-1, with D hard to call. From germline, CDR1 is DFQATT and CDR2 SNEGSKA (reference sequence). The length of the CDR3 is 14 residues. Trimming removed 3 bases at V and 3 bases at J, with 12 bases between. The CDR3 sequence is CSARNRVDYNEQFF. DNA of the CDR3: TGCAGTGCTAGGAATCGGGTAGACTACAATGAGCAGTTCTTC.

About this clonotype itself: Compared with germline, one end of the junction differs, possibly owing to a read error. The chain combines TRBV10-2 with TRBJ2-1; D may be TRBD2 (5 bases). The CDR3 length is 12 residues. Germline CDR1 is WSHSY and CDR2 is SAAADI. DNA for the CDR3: TGCGCCTGCAGTACAGAGGGCAATGAGCAGTTCTTC. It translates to CACSTEGNEQFF.

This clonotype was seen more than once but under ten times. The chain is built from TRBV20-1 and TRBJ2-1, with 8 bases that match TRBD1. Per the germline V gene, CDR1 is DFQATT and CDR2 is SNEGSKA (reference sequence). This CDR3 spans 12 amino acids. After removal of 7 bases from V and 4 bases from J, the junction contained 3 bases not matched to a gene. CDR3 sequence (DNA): TGCAGTGGAGGGACAGGTTACAATGAGCAGTTCTTC. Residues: CSGGTGYNEQFF.

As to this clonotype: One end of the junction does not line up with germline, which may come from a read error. CDR3 region: CASSDGDRVFTRELFF. In DNA, the CDR3 is TGCGCCAGCAGTGATGGGGACAGGGTGTTCACCAGGGAGCTGTTTTTT. The chain is built from TRBV10-2 and TRBJ2-2, with TRBD1 identical over 9 bases. CDR3 length equals 16 residues. The germline V gene encodes CDR1 WSHSY and CDR2 SAAADI.

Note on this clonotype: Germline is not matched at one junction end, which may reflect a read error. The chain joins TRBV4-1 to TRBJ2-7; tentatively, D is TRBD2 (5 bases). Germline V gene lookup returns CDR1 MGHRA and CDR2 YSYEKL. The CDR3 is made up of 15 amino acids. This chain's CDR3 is CAINTYSESSYDQYF. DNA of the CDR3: TGCGCCATCAACACATATAGCGAGAGCTCCTACGATCAGTACTTC.

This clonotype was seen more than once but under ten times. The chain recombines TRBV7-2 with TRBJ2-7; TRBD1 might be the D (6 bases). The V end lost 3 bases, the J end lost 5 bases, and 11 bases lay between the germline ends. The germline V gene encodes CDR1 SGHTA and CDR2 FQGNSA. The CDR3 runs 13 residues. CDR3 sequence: CASSFLGADEQYF. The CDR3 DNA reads TGTGCCAGCAGCTTTTTGGGGGCCGACGAGCAGTACTTC. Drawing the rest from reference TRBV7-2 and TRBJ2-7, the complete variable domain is GAGVSQSPSNKVTEKGKDVELRCDPISGHTALYWYRQSLGQGLEFLIYFQGNSAPDKSGLPSDRFSAERTGGSVSTLTIQRTQQEDSAVYLCASSFLGADEQYFGPGTRLTVT.

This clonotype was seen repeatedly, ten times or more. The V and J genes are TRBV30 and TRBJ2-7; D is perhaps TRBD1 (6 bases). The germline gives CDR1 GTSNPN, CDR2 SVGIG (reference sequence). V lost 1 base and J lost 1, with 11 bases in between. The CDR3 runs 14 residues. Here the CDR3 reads CAWSEVTGSYEQYF. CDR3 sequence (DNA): TGTGCCTGGAGTGAAGTGACAGGATCCTACGAGCAGTACTTC.

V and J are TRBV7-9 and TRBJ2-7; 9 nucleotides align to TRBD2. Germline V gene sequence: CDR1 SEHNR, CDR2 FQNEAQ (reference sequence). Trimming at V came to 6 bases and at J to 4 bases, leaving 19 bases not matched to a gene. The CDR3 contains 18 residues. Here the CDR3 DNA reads TGTGCCAGCAGAAACACCGGGGCATCCGGGACTAGCTCGTACGAGCAGTACTTC. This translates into CASRNTGASGTSSYEQYF. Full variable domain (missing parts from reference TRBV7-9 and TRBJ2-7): DTGVSQNPRHKITKRGQNVTFRCDPISEHNRLYWYRQTLGQGPEFLTYFQNEAQLEKSRLLSDRFSAERPKGSFSTLEIQRTEQGDSAMYLCASRNTGASGTSSYEQYFGPGTRLTVT.